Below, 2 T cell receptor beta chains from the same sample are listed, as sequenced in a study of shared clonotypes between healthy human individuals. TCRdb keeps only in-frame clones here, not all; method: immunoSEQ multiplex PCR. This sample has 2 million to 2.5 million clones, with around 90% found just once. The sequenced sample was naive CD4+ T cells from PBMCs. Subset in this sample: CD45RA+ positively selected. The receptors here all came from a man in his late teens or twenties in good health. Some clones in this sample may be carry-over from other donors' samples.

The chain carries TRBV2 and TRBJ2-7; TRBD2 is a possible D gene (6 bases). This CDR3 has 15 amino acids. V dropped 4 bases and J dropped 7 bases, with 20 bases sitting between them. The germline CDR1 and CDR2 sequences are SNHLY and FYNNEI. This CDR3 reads CASSARRDGVREQYF. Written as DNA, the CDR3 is TGTGCCAGCAGTGCGAGGCGGGACGGAGTACGAGAGCAGTACTTC.

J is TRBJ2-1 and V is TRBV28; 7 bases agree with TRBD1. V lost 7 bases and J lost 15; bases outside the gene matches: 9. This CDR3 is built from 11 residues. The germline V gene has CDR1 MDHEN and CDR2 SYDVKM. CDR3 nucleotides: TGTGCCAGCAAAGGACAGGTCTTGGCGTTCTTC. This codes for CASKGQVLAFF.